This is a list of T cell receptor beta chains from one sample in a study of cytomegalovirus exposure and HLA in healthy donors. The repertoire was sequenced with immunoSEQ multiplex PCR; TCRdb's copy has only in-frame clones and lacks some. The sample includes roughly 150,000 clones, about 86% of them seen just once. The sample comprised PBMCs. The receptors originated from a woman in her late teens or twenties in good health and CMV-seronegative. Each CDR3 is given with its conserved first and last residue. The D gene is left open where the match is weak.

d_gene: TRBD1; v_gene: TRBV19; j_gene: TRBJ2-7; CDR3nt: TGTGCCAGTAGTACCAGTACCGGGACAGCAACCTACGAGCAGTACTTC; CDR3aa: CASSTSTGTATYEQYF
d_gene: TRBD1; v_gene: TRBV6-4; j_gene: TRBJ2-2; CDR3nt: TGTGCCAGCAGTGACGTCCAGGGGGCCGGGGAGCTGTTTTTT; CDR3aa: CASSDVQGAGELFF
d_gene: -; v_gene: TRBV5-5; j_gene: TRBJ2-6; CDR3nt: TGTGCCAGCAGCCCGTGGGCAAAGGCCAACGTCCTGACTTTC; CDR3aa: CASSPWAKANVLTF
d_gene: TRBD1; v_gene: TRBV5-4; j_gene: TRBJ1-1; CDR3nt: TGTGCCAGCAGCCTGGGACAGGGTGGGAACACTGAAGCTTTCTTT; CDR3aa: CASSLGQGGNTEAFF
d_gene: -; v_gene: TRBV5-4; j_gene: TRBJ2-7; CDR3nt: TGTGCCAGCAGCTTGGGTCCCCACGAGGGGGTGACCTACGAGCAGTACTTC; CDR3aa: CASSLGPHEGVTYEQYF
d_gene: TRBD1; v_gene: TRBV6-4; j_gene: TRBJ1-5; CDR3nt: TGTGCCAGCAGCTCGACAGGGAATCAGCCCCAGCATTTT; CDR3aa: CASSSTGNQPQHF
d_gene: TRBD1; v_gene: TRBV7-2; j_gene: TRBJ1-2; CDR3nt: TGTGCCAGCAGACGTACAGGGGGCGAGACTAACTATGGCTACACCTTC; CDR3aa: CASRRTGGETNYGYTF
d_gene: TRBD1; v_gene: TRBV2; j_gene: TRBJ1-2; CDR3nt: TGTGCCAGCAGGGACAACCGGGACAGGGCTGGCTACACCTTC; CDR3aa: CASRDNRDRAGYTF
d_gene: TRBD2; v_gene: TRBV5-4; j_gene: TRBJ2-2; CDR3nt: TGTGCCAGCAGCCCAGGACTAGCGGGGGGTGGCGGGGAGCTGTTTTTT; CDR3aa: CASSPGLAGGGGELFF
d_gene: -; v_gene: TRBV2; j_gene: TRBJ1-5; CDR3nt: TGTGCCAGCAGCGCCGGTCAGACTATTTATCAGCCCCAGCATTTT; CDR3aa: CASSAGQTIYQPQHF
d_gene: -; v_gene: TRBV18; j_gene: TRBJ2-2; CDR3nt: TGTGCCAGCTCACCACCGATCGTGGGGAGCACCGGGGAGCTGTTTTTT; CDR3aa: CASSPPIVGSTGELFF
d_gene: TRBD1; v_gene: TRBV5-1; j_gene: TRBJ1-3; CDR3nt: TGCGCCAGCAGCTGGACAGGGGAGTTCACCATATATTTT; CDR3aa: CASSWTGEFTIYF
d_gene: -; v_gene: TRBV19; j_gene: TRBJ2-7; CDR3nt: TGTGCCAGTACCCGAAACCACGGGAAAAGGGGGGAGCAGTACTTC; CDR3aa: CASTRNHGKRGEQYF
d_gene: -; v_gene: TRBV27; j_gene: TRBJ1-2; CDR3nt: TGTGCCAGCAGTTTATCTGACAGCTATGGCTACACCTTC; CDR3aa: CASSLSDSYGYTF
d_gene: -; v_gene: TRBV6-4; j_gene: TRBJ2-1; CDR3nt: TGTGCCAGCAGTGACTCGGGCAGGACACATTACAATGAGCAGTTCTTC; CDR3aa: CASSDSGRTHYNEQFF
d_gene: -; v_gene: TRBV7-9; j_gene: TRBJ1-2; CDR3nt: TGTGCCAGCAGCTCCTTACTTAATCCCCCAGACTGGCTCGGCTACACCTTC; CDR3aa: CASSSLLNPPDWLGYTF
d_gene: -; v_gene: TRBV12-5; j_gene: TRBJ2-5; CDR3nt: TGTGCTAGTGGTTTTTACGGCGGGGGCGGAGAGACCCAGTACTTC; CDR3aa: CASGFYGGGGETQYF
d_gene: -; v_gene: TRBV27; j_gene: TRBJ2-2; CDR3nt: TGTGCCAGCAGTTCCGGTGGGGGGTCCTTCACCGGGGAGCTGTTTTTT; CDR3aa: CASSSGGGSFTGELFF
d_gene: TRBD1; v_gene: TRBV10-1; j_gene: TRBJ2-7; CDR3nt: TGCGCCAGCAGTCGAGACAGGGTAAGCGAGCAGTACTTC; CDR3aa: CASSRDRVSEQYF
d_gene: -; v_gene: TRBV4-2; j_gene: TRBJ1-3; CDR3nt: TGTGCCAGCAGCCAAGAGAGAAGCTCTGGAAACACCATATATTTT; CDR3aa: CASSQERSSGNTIYF
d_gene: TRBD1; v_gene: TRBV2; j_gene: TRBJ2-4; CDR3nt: TGTGCCAGCAGTGGGGCAAGGGACAGATTAACCCACTTC; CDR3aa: CASSGARDRLTHF
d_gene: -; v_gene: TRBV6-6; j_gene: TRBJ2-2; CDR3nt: TGTGCCAGCAGTCCCCTTCCTACTCTCGGTCTCGAGCTGTTTTTT; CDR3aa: CASSPLPTLGLELFF